Presented here are 26 T cell receptor beta chains from one specimen sequenced in a study of blood T cell repertoires in COVID-19. Measured with immunoSEQ multiplex PCR; TCRdb has only the in-frame clones, and not every one. The sample includes a few hundred thousand clones, 80% to 85% of them seen just once. Sequencing was carried out using peripheral blood. The receptors here all came from a woman between 18 and 29 years old with acute or convalescent COVID-19.

This clone was seen a handful of times. The chain has TRBV5-1 and TRBJ1-1; TRBD1 matches 8 bases. The junction had 9 bases not matched to a gene; V was cut back by 5 bases and J by 3 bases. The CDR3 is 15 residues long. Looked up from germline, CDR1 is SGHRS and CDR2 is YFSETQ. The CDR3 DNA sequence: TGCGCCAGCAGGGAGAGGACAGGGTCGGACACTGAAGCTTTCTTT. Its protein product is CASRERTGSDTEAFF.

This clone showed up just a few times. This chain links TRBV6-5 with TRBJ1-1; 9 nucleotides line up with TRBD1. J was trimmed by 4 bases and V by 6 bases; bases with no gene match: 0. This CDR3 spans 12 amino acids. Looked up from germline, CDR1 is MNHEY and CDR2 is SVGAGI. The CDR3: CASRTGGTEAFF. As DNA, the CDR3 is TGTGCCAGCAGGACAGGGGGCACTGAAGCTTTCTTT.

The CDR3 nucleotides read TGTGCCAGCAGCTTATACACCCTTTTAGCGGGAGAAAGCACAGATACGCAGTATTTT. Translated: CASSLYTLLAGESTDTQYF. J is TRBJ2-3 and V is TRBV5-4; TRBD2 matches at 9 bases. CDR1 and CDR2 (germline): SGHNT, YYREEE (reference sequence). V lost 2 bases and J lost 0; bases outside the gene matches: 13. There are 19 residues in the CDR3. Combining the CDR3 with reference TRBV5-4 and TRBJ2-3 gives the whole variable domain ETGVTQSPTHLIKTRGQQVTLRCSSQSGHNTVSWYQQALGQGPQFIFQYYREEENGRGNFPPRFSGLQFPNYSSELNVNALELDDSALYLCASSLYTLLAGESTDTQYFGPGTRLTVL.

The rearrangement links TRBV19 to TRBJ2-1; 11 bases map to TRBD2. CDR3 length: 16 residues. Germline V CDR1 and CDR2: LNHDA, SQIVND (reference sequence). Unmatched junction bases numbered 8, after V lost 7 bases and J lost 3 bases. CDR3 DNA: TGTGCCAGTAAGACTAGCGGGACCGCCAGCTACAATGAGCAGTTCTTC. Translated, it gives CASKTSGTASYNEQFF.

The rearrangement uses TRBV29-1 and TRBJ1-1; 8 bases agree with TRBD1. In germline, CDR1 is SQVTM, CDR2 ANQGSEA. CDR3 length equals 12 residues. Trimming removed 7 bases from V and 5 bases from J; junction bases left unmatched: 6. The CDR3 nucleotides read TGCAGCGCCAGGGGGCGAGGGACTGAAGCTTTCTTT. Its translation is CSARGRGTEAFF.

The sample holds one count of this clone. The chain carries TRBV14 and TRBJ2-5; 7 nucleotides line up with TRBD2. The length of the CDR3 is 14 residues. With V trimmed by 3 bases and J by 2 bases, 3 bases remained unmatched. Germline V gives CDR1 SGHDN, CDR2 FVKESK. The CDR3 is CASSHLGGQETQYF. CDR3 sequence (DNA): TGTGCCAGCAGCCACCTCGGGGGGCAAGAGACCCAGTACTTC.

This clone was counted once. The V call is TRBV30, the J call TRBJ1-1; D ambiguous. Trimming shortened V by 4 bases and J by 2 bases, and 14 bases separated the two germline ends. The CDR3 loop spans 14 amino acids. CDR1 is GTSNPN and CDR2 is SVGIG in the germline V gene (reference sequence). This CDR3 reads CAWNYQGGNTEAFF. CDR3 bases: TGTGCCTGGAACTACCAAGGAGGTAACACTGAAGCTTTCTTT.

This clone came up a few times. This rearrangement joins TRBV29-1 to TRBJ1-1; D call uncertain. The CDR3 consists of 13 residues. Germline V gene data show CDR1 as SQVTM and CDR2 as ANQGSEA. Trimming took off 8 bases at V and 6 bases at J, with 19 bases between the two ends. CDR3 DNA sequence: TGCAGCAGTCAGGTTACTTTCGGGGCTGAAGCTTTCTTT. Translating gives CSSQVTFGAEAFF.

The rearrangement uses TRBV30 and TRBJ1-2, with D unclear. From germline, CDR1 is GTSNPN and CDR2 SVGIG (reference sequence). Trimming removed 6 bases at V and 13 bases at J, with 15 bases between. The CDR3 consists of 10 residues. The CDR3 nucleotides are TGTGCCTGTGGAGGTGCGCCCGGCACCTTC. Translating it yields CACGGAPGTF.

The rearrangement links TRBV5-5 to TRBJ2-1, with D tentatively TRBD2 (5 bases). Germline assignment: CDR1 SGHKS and CDR2 YYEKEE (reference sequence). V was clipped by 0 bases and J by 2 bases, with 9 bases between them. CDR3 length: 15 residues. CDR3: CASSLVGKAYNEQFF. CDR3 sequence (DNA): TGTGCCAGCAGCTTGGTCGGGAAGGCCTACAATGAGCAGTTCTTC. Complete variable domain (other parts from reference TRBV5-5 and TRBJ2-1): DAGVTQSPTHLIKTRGQQVTLRCSPISGHKSVSWYQQVLGQGPQFIFQYYEKEERGRGNFPDRFSARQFPNYSSELNVNALLLGDSALYLCASSLVGKAYNEQFFGPGTRLTVL.

J is TRBJ1-6 and V is TRBV19; D call uncertain. The CDR3 is 14 residues long. The V gene lost 2 bases and the J gene lost 5 bases, with 7 bases spanning the gap. Germline values: CDR1 LNHDA, CDR2 SQIVND (reference sequence). The CDR3 loop is CASSIKQDNSPLHF. As DNA, the CDR3 is TGTGCCAGTAGTATAAAGCAGGATAATTCACCCCTCCACTTT. The full variable domain, rest sourced from reference TRBV19 and TRBJ1-6, is DGGITQSPKYLFRKEGQNVTLSCEQNLNHDAMYWYRQDPGQGLRLIYYSQIVNDFQKGDIAEGYSVSREKKESFPLTVTSAQKNPTAFYLCASSIKQDNSPLHFGNGTRLTVT.

J is TRBJ2-5 and V is TRBV27; 9 bases fit TRBD1. V dropped 5 bases and J dropped 4; count of bases not matched to a gene: 5. The germline CDR1 and CDR2 sequences are MNHEY and SMNVEV (reference sequence). The CDR3 extends over 14 amino acids. CDR3 amino acids: CASSRTGVIETQYF. CDR3 DNA: TGTGCCAGCAGTAGGACAGGGGTGATAGAGACCCAGTACTTC.

The V and J genes are TRBV4-3 and TRBJ1-4; D call uncertain. With 4 bases removed from V and 4 bases from J, the gap between germline ends came to 16 bases. The CDR3 length is 16 residues. Germline V lookup: CDR1 LGHNA, CDR2 YSLEER. The CDR3 region has the DNA TGCGCCAGCAGCCGTGGTTTGGGAGCTATTAATGAAAAACTGTTTTTT. Protein product: CASSRGLGAINEKLFF.

The rearrangement uses TRBV5-1 and TRBJ1-2, with a tentative D call TRBD1 (5 bases). Germline V gene data show CDR1 as SGHRS and CDR2 as YFSETQ. This CDR3 has 13 residues. V was clipped by 0 bases and J by 3 bases, with 6 bases between them. The chain's CDR3 is CASSLEGDYGYTF. The CDR3 DNA is TGCGCCAGCAGCTTGGAAGGGGACTATGGCTACACCTTC.

The chain combines TRBV2 with TRBJ1-4; the D gene is possibly TRBD1 (5 bases). The CDR3 extends over 13 amino acids. Germline CDR1 and CDR2: SNHLY and FYNNEI. Trimming stripped 6 bases from V and 5 bases from J, with 10 bases between. CDR3 bases: TGTGCCAGCAGGGGGCTGGGAAATGAAAAACTGTTTTTT. Amino acid sequence: CASRGLGNEKLFF.

Worth noting for this clone: A junction boundary mismatches the germline segment, possibly from a read error. V and J are TRBV7-7 and TRBJ2-3, with TRBD1 matching 7 bases. This CDR3 is 14 amino acids long. Germline values: CDR1 SSHAT, CDR2 FNYEAQ (reference sequence). Written as DNA, the CDR3 is TGTGCTAGCAGCCCCTCGACAGGGACAGATACGCAGTATTTT. Translated: CASSPSTGTDTQYF.

V and J are TRBV5-5 and TRBJ2-2; 13 bases are shared with TRBD2. This CDR3 has 17 residues. J gave up 8 bases and V 2 bases, and 9 bases lay outside the gene matches. Germline loops: CDR1 SGHKS, CDR2 YYEKEE (reference sequence). This CDR3 is CASSLRWTSGSGGELFF. CDR3 sequence (DNA): TGTGCCAGCAGCTTACGGTGGACTAGCGGGAGTGGTGGGGAGCTGTTTTTT.

The CDR3 nucleotides read TGTGCCGGCGGGAGCTTTAACTATGGCTACACCTTC. Its protein is CAGGSFNYGYTF. The genes are TRBV28 and TRBJ1-2; D not resolved. The CDR3 totals 12 residues. CDR1 is MDHEN, CDR2 SYDVKM, per germline. V was shortened by 11 bases and J by 1 base, with 11 bases between the two germline ends.

The chain links TRBV7-8 to TRBJ2-7; 7 bases match TRBD2. The CDR3 spans 14 residues. Germline CDR1 is SGHVS and CDR2 is FQNEAQ. With V trimmed by 9 bases and J by 5 bases, 13 bases remained unmatched. CDR3 sequence reads: CASRLAGVADEQYF. CDR3 sequence (DNA): TGTGCCAGTAGGCTTGCGGGAGTGGCCGACGAGCAGTACTTC.

V gene TRBV9 combines with J gene TRBJ2-5; D possibly corresponds to TRBD2 (6 bases). Trimming took 3 bases from V and 3 from J, leaving 12 bases between them. This CDR3 is built from 14 residues. Looked up from germline, CDR1 is SGDLS and CDR2 is YYNGEE. CDR3 loop: CASSGAGSKETQYF. CDR3 coding DNA: TGTGCCAGCAGCGGTGCGGGATCTAAAGAGACCCAGTACTTC.

V gene TRBV19 combines with J gene TRBJ1-3; 7 bases line up with TRBD1. CDR1 is LNHDA, CDR2 SQIVND, per germline (reference sequence). Trimming cost V 6 bases and J 0 bases; bases outside gene matches: 5. The CDR3 loop spans 15 amino acids. DNA for the CDR3: TGTGCCAGTAGAATACAGGGGAACTCTGGAAACACCATATATTTT. Translating gives CASRIQGNSGNTIYF.

CDR3 DNA sequence: TGTGCCAGCAGTAACCGGGAGGCCTACGAGCAGTACTTC. Protein: CASSNREAYEQYF. The V gene is TRBV12-3 or TRBV12-4, the J gene TRBJ2-7, with 7 bases that match TRBD2. V lost 5 bases, J lost 2 bases, and 3 bases stayed unmatched. CDR3 length: 13 amino acids.

This clone has a count of ten or more. The V and J genes are TRBV15 and TRBJ2-7; D is possibly TRBD2 (6 bases). The ends were cut back, 0 bases at V and 2 bases at J, with 20 bases in the middle. This CDR3 is 18 amino acids long. CDR1 LNHNV and CDR2 YYDKDF come from the germline V gene (reference sequence). The CDR3: CATSRDHRETRSPYEQYF. The DNA of the CDR3 is TGTGCCACCAGCAGAGACCACCGAGAGACTAGGTCTCCCTACGAGCAGTACTTC.

This clone was counted a single time. V gene TRBV7-2 combines with J gene TRBJ2-1, with 15 bases lining up with TRBD2. This CDR3 region has 18 residues. Losses at the gene ends were 3 bases for V and 4 bases for J; bases not matched to a gene: 7. Germline V CDR1 and CDR2: SGHTA, FQGNSA. The CDR3 DNA reads TGTGCCAGCAGCTTCCCATCCGGGACTAGCGGGAGGTACAATGAGCAGTTCTTC. As protein: CASSFPSGTSGRYNEQFF.

The genes are TRBV18 and TRBJ2-5, with 8 bases matching TRBD1. The germline gives CDR1 KGHSH, CDR2 LQKENI. The CDR3 runs to 14 residues. V lost 3 bases and J lost 1; bases outside the gene matches: 1. CDR3 loop: CASSPQGAQETQYF. CDR3 coding DNA: TGTGCCAGCTCACCGCAGGGGGCCCAAGAGACCCAGTACTTC. The entire variable domain, with the rest obtained from reference TRBV18 and TRBJ2-5, is as follows: NAGVMQNPRHLVRRRGQEARLRCSPMKGHSHVYWYRQLPEEGLKFMVYLQKENIIDESGMPKERFSAEFPKEGPSILRIQQVVRGDSAAYFCASSPQGAQETQYFGPGTRLLVL.

The V and J genes are TRBV6-6 and TRBJ1-2; 9 bases match TRBD1. CDR3 length equals 14 residues. Germline CDR1 MNHNY, CDR2 SVGAGI (reference sequence). Trimming took 7 bases from V and 6 from J; bases not matched to a gene: 9. Here the CDR3 DNA reads TGTGCCAGCAACTTCGGACAGGGGATTCATGGCTACACCTTC. It is translated as CASNFGQGIHGYTF.